These 16 T cell receptor beta chains were sequenced from one sample in a study of shared clonotypes between healthy human individuals. TCRdb keeps only in-frame clones here, not all; method: immunoSEQ multiplex PCR. The sample shows about 1,500,000 clones, roughly 96% of them seen only once. The sample was naive CD4+ T cells sorted from blood. Specified subset: CD45RA+ positively selected. The origin of the receptors is a man aged 30 to 39 in good health.

The chain's CDR3 is CASRTSGGEVTQYF. The CDR3 coding sequence is TGTGCCAGCAGGACTAGCGGGGGGGAGGTTACGCAGTATTTT. The J gene is TRBJ2-3, the V gene TRBV13; 14 bases align to TRBD2. From germline, CDR1 is PRHDT and CDR2 FYEKMQ (reference sequence). With 6 bases clipped from V and 8 bases from J, the junction kept 4 bases outside the gene matches. The CDR3 has 14 residues.

This rearrangement joins TRBV28 to TRBJ1-4, with D perhaps TRBD1 (5 bases). The CDR3 extends over 18 amino acids. The germline V gene encodes CDR1 MDHEN and CDR2 SYDVKM. Trimming cost V 7 bases and J 2 bases, with 23 bases left between them. For the CDR3, the DNA is TGTGCCAGCAACCGAAAGGGGCCGCGGGCATGGACTAATGAAAAACTGTTTTTT. It translates to CASNRKGPRAWTNEKLFF. The variable domain in full, with the rest retrieved from reference TRBV28 and TRBJ1-4, is DVKVTQSSRYLVKRTGEKVFLECVQDMDHENMFWYRQDPGLGLRLIYFSYDVKMKEKGDIPEGYSVSREKKERFSLILESASTNQTSMYLCASNRKGPRAWTNEKLFFGSGTQLSVL.

The chain links TRBV14 to TRBJ2-7; D remains unclear. CDR1 and CDR2 (germline): SGHDN, FVKESK. V was pared by 1 base and J by 6 bases, with 10 bases between. The CDR3 is 13 residues long. CDR3 residues: CASSQVVTREQYF. The CDR3 nucleotides are TGTGCCAGCAGCCAAGTGGTAACGCGCGAGCAGTACTTC.

In this sample, this clone turned up a few times. The chain employs TRBV28 and TRBJ2-7; the match to TRBD1 covers 7 bases. V lost 4 bases, J lost 2 bases, and 11 bases stayed unmatched. CDR3 length equals 16 residues. Germline-derived CDR1 and CDR2 are MDHEN and SYDVKM. CDR3 protein: CASSSTNGDRAYEQYF. The CDR3 nucleotides are TGTGCCAGCAGTTCGACTAATGGGGACAGAGCCTACGAGCAGTACTTC.

The gene calls are TRBV9 and TRBJ1-2, with a weak D call TRBD1 (6 bases). The CDR3 extends over 18 amino acids. Trimming took 0 bases from V and 3 from J, leaving 21 bases between them. Germline lookup yields CDR1 SGDLS and CDR2 YYNGEE. The CDR3 is CASSVGPGSRGGYYGYTF. CDR3 coding DNA: TGTGCCAGCAGCGTAGGCCCGGGCAGCAGGGGAGGGTACTATGGCTACACCTTC.

This chain uses TRBV18 with TRBJ2-5; perhaps TRBD2 as D (5 bases). Germline V lookup: CDR1 KGHSH, CDR2 LQKENI. The CDR3 has 14 residues. V lost 2 bases, J lost 1 base, and 8 bases lay in between. The CDR3 reads CASSPAGLQETQYF. The CDR3 DNA reads as TGTGCCAGCTCACCAGCAGGACTCCAAGAGACCCAGTACTTC.

The chain employs TRBV30 and TRBJ1-1; 8 bases agree with TRBD1. The junction had 19 bases not matched to a gene; V was cut back by 3 bases and J by 1 base. Germline CDR1 reads GTSNPN; CDR2 reads SVGIG (reference sequence). CDR3 length equals 19 residues. CDR3 loop: CAWRTGTGTTRGSNTEAFF. The CDR3 nucleotides are TGTGCCTGGAGGACCGGGACAGGCACTACCAGAGGGTCGAACACTGAAGCTTTCTTT.

The chain uses TRBV19 and TRBJ2-1; 11 bases fit TRBD2. V gave up 4 bases and J gave up 6 bases; unmatched junction bases: 5. Germline CDR1 and CDR2: LNHDA and SQIVND (reference sequence). CDR3 length: 15 residues. In nucleotides, the CDR3 is TGTGCCAGTAGTAAGGGACTAGCGGTCCTCAATGAGCAGTTCTTC. Its translation is CASSKGLAVLNEQFF. The full variable domain, rest sourced from reference TRBV19 and TRBJ2-1, is DGGITQSPKYLFRKEGQNVTLSCEQNLNHDAMYWYRQDPGQGLRLIYYSQIVNDFQKGDIAEGYSVSREKKESFPLTVTSAQKNPTAFYLCASSKGLAVLNEQFFGPGTRLTVL.

The rearrangement uses TRBV19 and TRBJ1-2; D remains ambiguous. Germline values: CDR1 LNHDA, CDR2 SQIVND (reference sequence). This CDR3 has 14 amino acids. V gave up 1 base and J gave up 4 bases, with 10 bases separating them. The CDR3 DNA reads as TGTGCCAGTAGTATAGGCGGCGGCGCCTATGGCTACACCTTC. It specifies CASSIGGGAYGYTF.

Notes on this clone: Germline is not matched at one junction end, which may reflect a read error. The chain combines TRBV18 with TRBJ2-1; D is possibly TRBD2 (5 bases). This CDR3 has 16 residues. CDR1 and CDR2 from the germline V gene are KGHSH and LQKENI. In DNA form, the CDR3 reads TGTGCCAGTTCACCAGTCCCGCTCGGGGACTACAATGAGCAGTTCTTC. This gives the protein CASSPVPLGDYNEQFF.

The V and J genes are TRBV10-2 and TRBJ2-7, with TRBD2 matching over 14 bases. From germline, CDR1 is WSHSY and CDR2 SAAADI. The CDR3 totals 15 residues. V gave up 7 bases and J gave up 7 bases; unmatched junction bases: 9. The CDR3 nucleotides are TGCGCCAGCATGCCGGGACTAGCGGGAGCGGGGGAGCAGTACTTC. Encoded protein: CASMPGLAGAGEQYF.

This chain uses TRBV5-4 with TRBJ1-3; TRBD1 is a possible D gene (5 bases). The V gene lost 4 bases and the J gene lost 0 bases, with 11 bases spanning the gap. Germline CDR1 reads SGHNT; CDR2 reads YYREEE (reference sequence). The CDR3 length is 15 residues. This chain's CDR3 is CASSIDSISGNTIYF. The CDR3 DNA follows: TGTGCCAGCAGCATCGACAGTATCTCTGGAAACACCATATATTTT. The full variable domain, rest sourced from reference TRBV5-4 and TRBJ1-3, is ETGVTQSPTHLIKTRGQQVTLRCSSQSGHNTVSWYQQALGQGPQFIFQYYREEENGRGNFPPRFSGLQFPNYSSELNVNALELDDSALYLCASSIDSISGNTIYFGEGSWLTVV.

This clone was picked up a small number of times. V gene TRBV7-2 combines with J gene TRBJ2-7; possibly TRBD2 for D (6 bases). CDR3 size: 14 residues. V was cut by 4 bases and J by 2 bases, with 12 bases left in between. Germline V gene lookup returns CDR1 SGHTA and CDR2 FQGNSA. The CDR3 protein is CASSSRRGTYEQYF. Here the CDR3 DNA reads TGTGCCAGCAGCTCTCGTCGCGGGACCTACGAGCAGTACTTC.

The rearrangement joins TRBV5-4 to TRBJ2-6, with D tentatively TRBD1 (6 bases). Germline assignment: CDR1 SGHNT and CDR2 YYREEE (reference sequence). This CDR3 region has 16 residues. V was pared by 4 bases and J by 2 bases, with 13 bases between. The CDR3 loop is CASSQKAGAGANVLTF. The CDR3 DNA sequence: TGTGCCAGCAGCCAAAAGGCAGGGGCTGGGGCCAACGTCCTGACTTTC. The variable domain in full, with the rest retrieved from reference TRBV5-4 and TRBJ2-6, is ETGVTQSPTHLIKTRGQQVTLRCSSQSGHNTVSWYQQALGQGPQFIFQYYREEENGRGNFPPRFSGLQFPNYSSELNVNALELDDSALYLCASSQKAGAGANVLTFGAGSRLTVL.

The rearrangement links TRBV2 to TRBJ2-5; a weak D match, TRBD2 (5 bases). The CDR3 contains 13 residues. The V gene lost 4 bases and the J gene lost 5 bases, with 11 bases spanning the gap. Germline V gene lookup returns CDR1 SNHLY and CDR2 FYNNEI. The CDR3 sequence: CASSVDYLETQYF. In DNA, the CDR3 is TGTGCCAGCAGTGTCGACTACCTGGAGACCCAGTACTTC.

The gene calls are TRBV18 and TRBJ2-5; 8 bases are shared with TRBD1. The J segment lost 2 bases and the V segment lost 2 bases, leaving 4 bases of the junction unmatched. The germline gives CDR1 KGHSH, CDR2 LQKENI. CDR3 length equals 15 residues. CDR3 region: CASSPGQGKQETQYF. CDR3 nucleotide sequence: TGTGCCAGCTCACCAGGACAGGGCAAACAAGAGACCCAGTACTTC.